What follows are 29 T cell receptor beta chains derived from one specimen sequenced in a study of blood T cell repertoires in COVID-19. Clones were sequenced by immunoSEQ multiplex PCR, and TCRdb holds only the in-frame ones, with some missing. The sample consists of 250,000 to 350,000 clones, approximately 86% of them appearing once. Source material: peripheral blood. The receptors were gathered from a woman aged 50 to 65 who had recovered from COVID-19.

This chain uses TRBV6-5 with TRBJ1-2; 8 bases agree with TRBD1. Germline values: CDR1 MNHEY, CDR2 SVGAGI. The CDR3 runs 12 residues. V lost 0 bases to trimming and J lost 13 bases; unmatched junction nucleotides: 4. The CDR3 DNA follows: TGTGCCAGCAGTTACTCGATCAGGGGGCTCACCTTC. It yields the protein CASSYSIRGLTF.

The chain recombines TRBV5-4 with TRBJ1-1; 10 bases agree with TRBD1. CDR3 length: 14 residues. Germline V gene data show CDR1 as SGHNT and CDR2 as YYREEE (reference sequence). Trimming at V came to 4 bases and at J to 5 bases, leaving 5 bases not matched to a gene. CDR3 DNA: TGTGCCAGCAGCCCGGACAGGGGGTTGACTGAAGCTTTCTTT. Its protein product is CASSPDRGLTEAFF.

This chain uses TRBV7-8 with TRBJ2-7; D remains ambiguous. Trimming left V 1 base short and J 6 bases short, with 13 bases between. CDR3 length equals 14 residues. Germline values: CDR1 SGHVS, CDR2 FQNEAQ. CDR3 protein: CASSLVVRGFEQYF. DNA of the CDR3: TGTGCCAGCAGCTTAGTAGTACGAGGTTTCGAGCAGTACTTC. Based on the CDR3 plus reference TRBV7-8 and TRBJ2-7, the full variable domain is GAGVSQSPRYKVAKRGQDVALRCDPISGHVSLFWYQQALGQGPEFLTYFQNEAQLDKSGLPSDRFFAERPEGSVSTLKIQRTQQEDSAVYLCASSLVVRGFEQYFGPGTRLTVT.

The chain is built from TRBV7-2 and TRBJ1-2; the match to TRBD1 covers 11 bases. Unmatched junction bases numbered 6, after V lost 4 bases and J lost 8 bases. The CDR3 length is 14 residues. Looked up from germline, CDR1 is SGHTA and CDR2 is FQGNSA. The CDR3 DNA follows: TGTGCCAGCAGCTCCGGGACAGGGGGGCGAGGCTACACCTTC. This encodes CASSSGTGGRGYTF.

The CDR3 DNA reads as TGCGCCAGCAGCTCGAACCAACCTAGGAACGAGCAGTACTTC. The encoded protein is CASSSNQPRNEQYF. The chain links TRBV5-1 to TRBJ2-7; no definite D call. V lost 3 bases and J lost 5, with 15 bases in between. This CDR3 is 14 amino acids long. Germline V lookup: CDR1 SGHRS, CDR2 YFSETQ.

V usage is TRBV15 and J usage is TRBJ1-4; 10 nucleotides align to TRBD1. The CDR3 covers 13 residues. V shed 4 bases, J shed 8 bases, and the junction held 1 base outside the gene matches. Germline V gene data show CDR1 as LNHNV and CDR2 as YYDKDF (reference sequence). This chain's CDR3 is CATSKGQGEKLFF. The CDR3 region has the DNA TGTGCCACCAGCAAGGGACAGGGGGAAAAACTGTTTTTT. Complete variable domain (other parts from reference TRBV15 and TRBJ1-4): DAMVIQNPRYQVTQFGKPVTLSCSQTLNHNVMYWYQQKSSQAPKLLFHYYDKDFNNEADTPDNFQSRRPNTSFCFLDIRSPGLGDTAMYLCATSKGQGEKLFFGSGTQLSVL.

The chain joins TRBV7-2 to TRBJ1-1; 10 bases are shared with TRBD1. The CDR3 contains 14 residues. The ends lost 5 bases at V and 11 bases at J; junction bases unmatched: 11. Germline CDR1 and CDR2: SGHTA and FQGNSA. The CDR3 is CASSQDRTGGLAFF. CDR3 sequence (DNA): TGTGCCAGCAGCCAAGATCGGACAGGGGGTTTGGCTTTCTTT.

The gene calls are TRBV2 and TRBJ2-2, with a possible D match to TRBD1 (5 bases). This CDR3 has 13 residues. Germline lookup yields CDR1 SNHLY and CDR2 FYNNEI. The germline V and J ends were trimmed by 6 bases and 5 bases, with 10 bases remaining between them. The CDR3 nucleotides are TGTGCCAGCAGGACAGTGAAAACCGGGGAGCTGTTTTTT. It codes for CASRTVKTGELFF.

CDR3: CASSVGPGSTEAFF. The DNA for the CDR3 is TGTGCCAGCAGCGTAGGACCAGGAAGCACTGAAGCTTTCTTT. The chain joins TRBV9 to TRBJ1-1; D is ambiguous. The germline V gene encodes CDR1 SGDLS and CDR2 YYNGEE. V was clipped by 0 bases and J by 4 bases, with 10 bases between them. This CDR3 has 14 amino acids. The full variable domain, its missing parts supplied by reference TRBV9 and TRBJ1-1, is DSGVTQTPKHLITATGQRVTLRCSPRSGDLSVYWYQQSLDQGLQFLIQYYNGEERAKGNILERFSAQQFPDLHSELNLSSLELGDSALYFCASSVGPGSTEAFFGQGTRLTVV.

The DNA of the CDR3 is TGTGCCTGGAGCCCTATACAGGGGAGCTCCTATAATTCACCCCTCCACTTT. The encoded protein is CAWSPIQGSSYNSPLHF. The chain links TRBV30 to TRBJ1-6; 7 bases line up with TRBD1. The CDR3 runs 17 residues. Germline lookup yields CDR1 GTSNPN and CDR2 SVGIG (reference sequence). Trimming removed 3 bases from V and 0 bases from J; junction bases left unmatched: 8. Full variable domain (outside the CDR3, taken from reference TRBV30 and TRBJ1-6): SQTIHQWPATLVQPVGSPLSLECTVEGTSNPNLYWYRQAAGRGLQLLFYSVGIGQISSEVPQNLSASRPQDRQFILSSKKLLLSDSGFYLCAWSPIQGSSYNSPLHFGNGTRLTVT.

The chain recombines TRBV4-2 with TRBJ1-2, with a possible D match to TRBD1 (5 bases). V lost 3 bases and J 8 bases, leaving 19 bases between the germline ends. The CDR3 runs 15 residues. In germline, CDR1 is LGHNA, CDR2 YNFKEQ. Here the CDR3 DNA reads TGTGCCAGCAGCCAGGACGAACAGGCACTTCGGGGCTACACCTTC. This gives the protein CASSQDEQALRGYTF.

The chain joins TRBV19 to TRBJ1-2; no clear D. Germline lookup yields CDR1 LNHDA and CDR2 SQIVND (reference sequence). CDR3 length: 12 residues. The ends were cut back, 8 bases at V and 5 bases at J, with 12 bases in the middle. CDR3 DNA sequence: TGTGCCAGTCTCGGCCCTAGATATGGCTACACCTTC. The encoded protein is CASLGPRYGYTF. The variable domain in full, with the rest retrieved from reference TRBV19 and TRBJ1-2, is DGGITQSPKYLFRKEGQNVTLSCEQNLNHDAMYWYRQDPGQGLRLIYYSQIVNDFQKGDIAEGYSVSREKKESFPLTVTSAQKNPTAFYLCASLGPRYGYTFGSGTRLTVV.

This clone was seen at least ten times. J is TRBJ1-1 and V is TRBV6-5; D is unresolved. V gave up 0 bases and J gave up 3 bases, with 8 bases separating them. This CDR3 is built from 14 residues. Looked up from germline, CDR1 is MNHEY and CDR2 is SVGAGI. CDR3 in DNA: TGTGCCAGCAGTTACTCGGAGGCGTACACTGAAGCTTTCTTT. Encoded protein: CASSYSEAYTEAFF.

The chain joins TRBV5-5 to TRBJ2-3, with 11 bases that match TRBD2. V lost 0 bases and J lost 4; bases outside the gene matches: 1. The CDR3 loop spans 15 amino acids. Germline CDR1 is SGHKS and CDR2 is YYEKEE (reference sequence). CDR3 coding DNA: TGTGCCAGCAGCTTGGAGGGACTAGCGGCAGATACGCAGTATTTT. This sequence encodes CASSLEGLAADTQYF.

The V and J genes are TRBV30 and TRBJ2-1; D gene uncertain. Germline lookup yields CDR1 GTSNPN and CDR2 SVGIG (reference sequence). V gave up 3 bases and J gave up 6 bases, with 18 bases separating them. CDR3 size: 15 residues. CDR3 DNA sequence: TGTGCCTGGAGCGAGAGTAGCTGGGTACTCAATGAGCAGTTCTTC. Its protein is CAWSESSWVLNEQFF.

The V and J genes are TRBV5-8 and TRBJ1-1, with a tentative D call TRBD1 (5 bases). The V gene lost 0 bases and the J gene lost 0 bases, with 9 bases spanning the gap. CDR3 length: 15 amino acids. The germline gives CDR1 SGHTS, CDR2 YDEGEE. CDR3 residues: CASSLGAGMNTEAFF. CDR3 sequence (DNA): TGTGCCAGCAGCTTGGGGGCAGGGATGAACACTGAAGCTTTCTTT.

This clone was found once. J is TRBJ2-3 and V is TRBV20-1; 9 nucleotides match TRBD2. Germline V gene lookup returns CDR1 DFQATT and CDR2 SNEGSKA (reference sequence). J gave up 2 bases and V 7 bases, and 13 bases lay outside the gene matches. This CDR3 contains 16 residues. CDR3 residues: CSVSTTASGATDTQYF. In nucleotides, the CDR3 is TGCAGTGTTAGTACCACTGCTAGCGGGGCCACAGATACGCAGTATTTT.

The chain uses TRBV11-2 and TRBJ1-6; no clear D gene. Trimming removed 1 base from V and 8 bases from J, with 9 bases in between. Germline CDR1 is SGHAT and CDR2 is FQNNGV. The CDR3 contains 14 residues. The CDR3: CASSLGWRYSPLHF. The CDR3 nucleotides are TGTGCCAGCAGCTTAGGTTGGCGGTATTCACCCCTCCACTTT. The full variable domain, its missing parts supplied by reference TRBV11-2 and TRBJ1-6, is EAGVAQSPRYKIIEKRQSVAFWCNPISGHATLYWYQQILGQGPKLLIQFQNNGVVDDSQLPKDRFSAERLKGVDSTLKIQPAKLEDSAVYLCASSLGWRYSPLHFGNGTRLTVT.

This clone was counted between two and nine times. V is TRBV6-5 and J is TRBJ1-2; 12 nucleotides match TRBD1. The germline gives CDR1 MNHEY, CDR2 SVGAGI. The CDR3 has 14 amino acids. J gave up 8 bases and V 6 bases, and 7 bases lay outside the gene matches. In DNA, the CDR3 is TGTGCCAGCAGAGCGGGACAGGGGGCGTCCGGCTACACCTTC. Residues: CASRAGQGASGYTF.

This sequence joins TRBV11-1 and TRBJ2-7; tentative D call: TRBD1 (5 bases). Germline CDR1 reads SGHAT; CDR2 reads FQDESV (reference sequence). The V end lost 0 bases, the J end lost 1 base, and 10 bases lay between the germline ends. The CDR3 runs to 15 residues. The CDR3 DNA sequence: TGTGCCAGCAGCTTAGCGCTTGACAGTTCCTACGAGCAGTACTTC. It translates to CASSLALDSSYEQYF.

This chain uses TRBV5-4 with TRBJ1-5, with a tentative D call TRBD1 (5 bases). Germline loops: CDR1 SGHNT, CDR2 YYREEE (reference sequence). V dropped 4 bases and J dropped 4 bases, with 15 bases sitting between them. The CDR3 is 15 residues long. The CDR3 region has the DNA TGTGCCAGCAGCATCCAAGGGGTAGTAAATCAGCCCCAGCATTTT. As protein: CASSIQGVVNQPQHF. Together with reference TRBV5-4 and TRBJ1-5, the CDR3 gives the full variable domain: ETGVTQSPTHLIKTRGQQVTLRCSSQSGHNTVSWYQQALGQGPQFIFQYYREEENGRGNFPPRFSGLQFPNYSSELNVNALELDDSALYLCASSIQGVVNQPQHFGDGTRLSIL.

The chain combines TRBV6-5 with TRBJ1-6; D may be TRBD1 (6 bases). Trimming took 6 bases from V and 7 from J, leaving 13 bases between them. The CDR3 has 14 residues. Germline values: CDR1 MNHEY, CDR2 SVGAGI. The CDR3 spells CASRNTGTNSPLHF. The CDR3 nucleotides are TGTGCCAGCAGAAATACAGGGACGAATTCACCCCTCCACTTT.

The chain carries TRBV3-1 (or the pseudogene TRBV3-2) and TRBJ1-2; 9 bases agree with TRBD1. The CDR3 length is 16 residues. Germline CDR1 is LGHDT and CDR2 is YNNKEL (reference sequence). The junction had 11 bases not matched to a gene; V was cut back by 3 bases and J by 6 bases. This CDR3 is CASSQVLGTGMNGYTF. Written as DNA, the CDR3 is TGTGCCAGCAGCCAGGTACTCGGGACAGGGATGAATGGCTACACCTTC.

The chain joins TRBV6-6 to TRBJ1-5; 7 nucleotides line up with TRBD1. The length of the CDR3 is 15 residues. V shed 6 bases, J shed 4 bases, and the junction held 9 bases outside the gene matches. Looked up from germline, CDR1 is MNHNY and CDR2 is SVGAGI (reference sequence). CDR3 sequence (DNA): TGTGCCAGCAGCCGCCGACAGGGATGGAATCAGCCCCAGCATTTT. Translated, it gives CASSRRQGWNQPQHF.

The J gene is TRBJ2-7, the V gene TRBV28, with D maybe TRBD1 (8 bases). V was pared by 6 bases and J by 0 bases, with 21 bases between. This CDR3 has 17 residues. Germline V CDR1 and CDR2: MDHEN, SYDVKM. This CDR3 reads CASSFPVQGGLSYEQYF. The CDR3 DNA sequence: TGTGCCAGCAGCTTTCCCGTACAGGGGGGGCTCTCCTACGAGCAGTACTTC.

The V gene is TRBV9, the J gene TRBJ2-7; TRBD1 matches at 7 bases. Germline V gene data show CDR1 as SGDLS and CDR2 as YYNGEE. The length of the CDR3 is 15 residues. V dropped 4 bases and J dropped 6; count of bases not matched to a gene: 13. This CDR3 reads CASSLQPGQTGEQYF. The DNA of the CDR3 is TGTGCCAGCAGCCTACAACCGGGACAGACAGGCGAGCAGTACTTC.

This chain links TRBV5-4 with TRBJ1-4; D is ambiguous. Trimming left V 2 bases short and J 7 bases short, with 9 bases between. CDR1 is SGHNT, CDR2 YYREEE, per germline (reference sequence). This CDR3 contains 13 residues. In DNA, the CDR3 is TGTGCCAGCAGCTTCGAGCGCGGTGAAAAACTGTTTTTT. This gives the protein CASSFERGEKLFF.

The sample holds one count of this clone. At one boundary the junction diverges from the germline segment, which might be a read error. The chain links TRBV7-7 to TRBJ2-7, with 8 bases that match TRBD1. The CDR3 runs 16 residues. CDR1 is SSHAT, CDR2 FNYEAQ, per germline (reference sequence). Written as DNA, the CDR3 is TGTGCTAGCAGCTTGAAGGGGACAGGATTTTCCTACGAGCAGTACTTC. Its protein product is CASSLKGTGFSYEQYF.

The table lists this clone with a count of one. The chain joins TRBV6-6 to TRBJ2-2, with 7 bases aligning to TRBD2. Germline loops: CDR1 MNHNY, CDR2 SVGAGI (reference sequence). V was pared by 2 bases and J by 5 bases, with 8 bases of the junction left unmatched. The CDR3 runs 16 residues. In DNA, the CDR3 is TGTGCCAGCAGTTACGAGGGACCGCGGGAGACCGGGGAGCTGTTTTTT. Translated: CASSYEGPRETGELFF.